This is a list of T cell receptor beta chains from one sample in a study of CD8+CD57+ T cells in acquired aplastic anemia. TCRdb re-analysed the reads in MiXCR, keeping a single row per CDR3 protein. This sample has around 230,000 distinct CDR3 sequences, with 61% found just once. Input material: sorted CD4+, CD8+, or CD8+CD57+ T cells (not recorded which) from PBMCs. Source of these receptors: a human donor in good health. The CDR3 runs from the conserved cysteine through the conserved F or W. The D gene is left open where the match is weak. Expanded clones get a size class; other rows say once, few or many, or leave the size out.

J gene | clone size | D gene | V gene | CDR3 protein | CDR3 DNA
TRBJ1-2 | few | TRBD1 | TRBV7-2 | CASSLASGGAYGYTF | TGTGCCAGCAGCTTAGCGTCAGGGGGCGCGTATGGCTACACCTTC
TRBJ2-7 | many | NA | TRBV27 | CASSFDSSYEQYF | TGTGCCAGCAGTTTTGACAGCTCCTACGAGCAGTACTTC
TRBJ1-3 | many | TRBD1 | TRBV6-5 | CASSAGTGFGNTIYF | TGTGCCAGCAGTGCGGGGACAGGGTTCGGAAACACCATATATTTT
TRBJ2-3 | NA | TRBD2 | TRBV11-2 | CASSLYPLASPTDTQYF | TGTGCCAGCAGCCTATACCCACTAGCGTCACCCACAGATACGCAGTATTTT
TRBJ2-5 | once | NA | TRBV2 | CASSVYRLETQYF | TGTGCCAGCAGTGTGTACAGGTTGGAGACCCAGTACTTC
TRBJ2-7 | NA | NA | TRBV10-3 | CAISGTSYEQYF | TGTGCCATCAGTGGGACCAGCTACGAGCAGTACTTC
TRBJ2-7 | NA | NA | TRBV14 | CASSHARWGNEQYF | TGTGCCAGCAGCCATGCAAGGTGGGGGAACGAGCAGTACTTC
TRBJ1-1 | NA | NA | TRBV29-1 | CSGRDTMNTEAFF | TGCAGCGGCCGGGACACTATGAACACTGAAGCTTTCTTT
TRBJ1-1 | NA | NA | TRBV6-5 | CASSYEGTEAFF | TGTGCCAGCAGTTACGAGGGGACTGAAGCTTTCTTT
TRBJ2-7 | many | TRBD1 | TRBV30 | CAWRGTVSYEQYF | TGTGCCTGGAGGGGGACAGTCTCCTACGAGCAGTACTTC
TRBJ1-4 | NA | TRBD1 | TRBV2 | CASRGGRVQQTTNEKLFF | TGTGCCAGCAGAGGGGGCAGGGTGCAACAGACAACTAATGAAAAACTGTTTTTT
TRBJ2-7 | NA | NA | TRBV9 | CASSGQGWYEQYF | TGCGCCAGCAGTGGGCAGGGGTGGTACGAGCAGTACTTC
TRBJ1-1 | NA | NA | TRBV12-5 | CAREGGHTEAFF | TGTGCTCGCGAAGGGGGGCACACTGAAGCTTTCTTT
TRBJ2-3 | NA | TRBD2 | TRBV6-4 | CASSDGTSGTDTQYF | TGTGCCAGCAGTGACGGGACTAGCGGCACAGATACGCAGTATTTT
TRBJ2-1 | NA | TRBD1 | TRBV27 | CASSSGTGSLEQFF | TGTGCCAGCAGTTCCGGGACAGGGTCTCTTGAGCAGTTCTTC
TRBJ2-1 | NA | TRBD2 | TRBV7-9 | CASSLVSSGGYNEQFF | TGTGCCAGCAGCTTAGTATCTAGCGGGGGATACAATGAGCAGTTCTTC
TRBJ2-3 | NA | NA | TRBV20-1 | CSLRGSTDTQYF | TGCAGCCTGAGGGGCAGCACAGATACGCAGTATTTT
TRBJ2-5 | many | NA | TRBV4-1 | CASSRSDSGSGEWETQYF | TGCGCCAGCAGCCGATCCGACTCAGGTTCAGGGGAATGGGAGACCCAGTACTTC
TRBJ2-1 | once | NA | TRBV7-9 | CASSLGGGRLYNEQFF | TGTGCCAGCAGCTTAGGTGGAGGGAGGCTTTACAATGAGCAGTTCTTC
TRBJ1-5 | once | NA | TRBV2 | CASSEVGAYSNQPQHF | TGTGCCAGCAGTGAGGTGGGAGCGTATAGCAATCAGCCCCAGCATTTT
TRBJ1-3 | NA | NA | TRBV25-1 | CASSLGPGQLVGNTIYF | TGTGCCAGCAGCTTAGGACCGGGGCAGCTGGTTGGAAACACCATATATTTT
TRBJ2-7 | NA | NA | TRBV6-1 | CASSEAGTTYEQYF | TGTGCCAGCAGTGAAGCGGGGACCACCTACGAGCAGTACTTC
TRBJ1-1 | NA | NA | TRBV25-1 | CASKGGVNTEAFF | TGTGCCAGCAAAGGGGGTGTGAACACTGAAGCTTTCTTT
TRBJ2-2 | few | NA | TRBV2 | CASRGDIYANTGELFF | TGTGCCAGCAGAGGGGACATCTACGCGAACACCGGGGAGCTGTTTTTT
TRBJ2-7 | NA | NA | TRBV7-8 | CASSQEGTNYEQYF | TGTGCCAGCAGCCAAGAGGGCACCAACTACGAGCAGTACTTC
TRBJ2-3 | NA | TRBD1 | TRBV10-3 | CAIRIQPGQGTDTQYF | TGTGCCATCAGAATACAACCGGGACAGGGCACAGATACGCAGTATTTT
TRBJ2-3 | NA | NA | TRBV20-1 | CSASRRGPDTQYF | TGCAGTGCCAGTAGGAGGGGGCCAGATACGCAGTATTTT
TRBJ1-6 | NA | TRBD1 | TRBV29-1 | CSAEGQDGTLHF | TGCAGCGCTGAAGGACAGGACGGAACCCTCCACTTT
TRBJ1-2 | many | TRBD1 | TRBV7-9 | CASSVQGTGYTF | TGTGCCAGCAGCGTACAGGGGACTGGCTACACCTTC
TRBJ2-5 | few | TRBD1 | TRBV7-9 | CASSLRTGGETQYF | TGTGCCAGCAGCTTGAGGACAGGGGGAGAGACCCAGTACTTC
TRBJ2-7 | NA | NA | TRBV15 | CATSRDPDYEQYF | TGTGCCACCAGCAGAGATCCAGATTACGAGCAGTACTTC
TRBJ1-1 | NA | TRBD1 | TRBV7-3 | CASSRQGAITEAFF | TGTGCCAGCAGCCGGCAGGGGGCGATCACTGAAGCTTTCTTT
TRBJ2-1 | few | NA | TRBV11-3 | CASSLGPLGGNEQFF | TGTGCCAGCAGCTTAGGGCCCCTTGGTGGAAATGAGCAGTTCTTC
TRBJ2-1 | many | TRBD2 | TRBV2 | CASSGGLAGVYNEQFF | TGTGCCAGCAGTGGCGGTCTAGCGGGGGTATACAATGAGCAGTTCTTC
TRBJ2-7 | few | TRBD1 | TRBV9 | CASSLGQGIYEQYF | TGTGCCAGCAGCTTGGGACAGGGTATCTACGAGCAGTACTTC
TRBJ2-7 | few | NA | TRBV29-1 | CSVGGRGPTYEQYF | TGCAGCGTAGGTGGGCGAGGGCCGACCTACGAGCAGTACTTC
TRBJ2-1 | many | TRBD1 | TRBV5-6 | CASSLGDRAYNEQFF | TGTGCCAGCAGCTTGGGGGACAGGGCATACAATGAGCAGTTCTTC
TRBJ1-5 | NA | TRBD1 | TRBV19 | CASSGTGLSNQPQHF | TGTGCCAGTAGTGGGACAGGTCTTAGCAATCAGCCCCAGCATTTT
TRBJ2-3 | NA | NA | TRBV29-1 | CSVEQGRTQYF | TGCAGCGTTGAACAGGGCCGGACGCAGTATTTT
TRBJ2-2 | NA | NA | TRBV28 | CASSYKGFTGELFF | TGTGCCAGCAGTTATAAGGGATTCACCGGGGAGCTGTTTTTT
TRBJ2-3 | NA | NA | TRBV19 | CASSIRGTDTQYF | TGTGCCAGTAGTATCCGGGGTACAGATACGCAGTATTTT
TRBJ2-2 | NA | NA | TRBV5-1 | CASSLGAAFSNNTGELFF | TGCGCCAGCAGCTTGGGAGCAGCATTCTCAAATAACACCGGGGAGCTGTTTTTT
TRBJ2-3 | NA | NA | TRBV9 | CASTPRKPGLQGF | TGTGCCAGCACCCCTAGAAAGCCGGGACTACAGGGTTTT
TRBJ2-5 | NA | TRBD1 | TRBV29-1 | CSVENPDRTQEIQYF | TGCAGCGTTGAGAATCCGGACAGGACCCAAGAGATCCAGTACTTC
TRBJ2-5 | NA | TRBD1 | TRBV7-6 | CASSTDGTGHWETQYF | TGTGCCAGCAGCACCGATGGGACAGGGCATTGGGAGACCCAGTACTTC
TRBJ2-7 | NA | TRBD2 | TRBV29-1 | CSVRAGVDEQYF | TGCAGTGTTAGGGCGGGGGTGGACGAGCAGTACTTC
TRBJ2-1 | NA | TRBD2 | TRBV15 | CATSSLLAGGPGEQFF | TGTGCCACCAGCAGTTTATTAGCGGGAGGCCCAGGTGAGCAGTTCTTC
TRBJ1-6 | NA | NA | TRBV9 | CASSGSGVGNSPLHF | TGTGCCAGCAGCGGTAGTGGGGTAGGTAATTCACCCCTCCACTTT
TRBJ1-2 | few | NA | TRBV19 | CATQVGTGGYTF | TGTGCCACCCAGGTAGGAACAGGCGGCTACACCTTC
TRBJ1-1 | many | NA | TRBV4-1 | CASSQDPGPNTEAFF | TGCGCCAGCAGCCAAGATCCGGGCCCAAACACTGAAGCTTTCTTT